In this sample, the clone carrying this T cell receptor beta chain turned up a few times. This sample is part of a study of blood T cell repertoires in COVID-19. For the study at large: Whether acute or convalescent, the COVID-19 samples came from the United States, Italy and Spain. T cells, B-cell-depleted T cells, or PBMCs supplied cDNA or gDNA.

The CDR3 is made up of 15 amino acids. Germline CDR1 and CDR2: SGHTA and FQGNSA. V lost 1 base to trimming and J lost 2 bases, with 9 bases between them. The data were produced by immunoSEQ multiplex PCR, yet TCRdb's version contains in-frame clones alone and is incomplete. The data contain 320,000 or so clones, roughly 84% of them singletons. Participants came from fewer than 25 US areas, aged roughly 18 to 89 years. This TCR came from a woman younger than 45 who had recovered from COVID-19. This sequence joins TRBV7-2 and TRBJ2-1; maybe TRBD1 (6 bases). The sample comprised PBMCs or T cells enriched from blood (not recorded which). This chain's CDR3 is CASSLDPGAYNEQFF. CDR3 nucleotides: TGTGCCAGCAGCTTAGATCCAGGGGCCTACAATGAGCAGTTCTTC.